This T cell receptor (beta chain) was found in a study of blood T cell repertoires in COVID-19. Study-level information: Collection of acute and convalescent COVID-19 samples took place in the United States, Italy and Spain.

Germline V gene sequence: CDR1 SGHDT, CDR2 YYEEEE. The V end was cut by 4 bases, the J end by 1 base, with 14 bases between. The CDR3 runs 15 residues. Sequencing used immunoSEQ multiplex PCR; TCRdb keeps in-frame clones, though not all of them. This sample yields over 65,000 clones, of which roughly 90% are seen a single time; over 8% belongs to the top ten. The sequence came from a human donor in a cohort sampled during active COVID-19. Sequencing was done on a sample of peripheral blood. The rearrangement uses TRBV5-6 and TRBJ2-5, with D possibly TRBD2 on 6 matching bases. The CDR3 nucleotides read TGTGCCAGCAGCCTCGCGACTAGGATCCAAGAGACCCAGTACTTC. It encodes CASSLATRIQETQYF. The entire variable domain, with the rest obtained from reference TRBV5-6 and TRBJ2-5, is as follows: DAGVTQSPTHLIKTRGQQVTLRCSPKSGHDTVSWYQQALGQGPQFIFQYYEEEERQRGNFPDRFSGHQFPNYSSELNVNALLLGDSALYLCASSLATRIQETQYFGPGTRLLVL.